A selection of T cell receptor beta chains follows, all from one sample in a study of T cell changes during pregnancy in multiple sclerosis. The table came from immunoSEQ multiplex PCR; TCRdb's copy has only in-frame clones and leaves some out. Among about 69,000 clones listed, roughly nine tenths were seen once. Specimen: CD4+ T cells from peripheral blood mononuclear cells, collected in the third trimester of pregnancy. Receptors were obtained from a female donor in good health, enrolled as a control in a pregnancy study. The CDR3 runs from the conserved cysteine through the conserved F or W. Each record gives: J gene, V gene, CDR3 length, D gene, clone size, CDR3 protein, CDR3 DNA. The D gene is left open where the match is weak. Not all rows give a size; the values are once, few, many and, for expanded clones, a class.

j_gene: TRBJ2-3
v_gene: TRBV27
len: 12
d_gene: .
abundance: .
CDR3aa: CATITRTDTQYF
CDR3nt: TGTGCCACAATTACTAGGACAGATACGCAGTATTTT

j_gene: TRBJ2-7
v_gene: TRBV29-1
len: 13
d_gene: .
abundance: .
CDR3aa: CSVGGGSSYEQYF
CDR3nt: TGCAGCGTGGGTGGGGGGAGCTCCTACGAGCAGTACTTC

j_gene: TRBJ1-5
v_gene: TRBV19
len: 15
d_gene: TRBD1
abundance: once
CDR3aa: CASSSGTGKGQPQHF
CDR3nt: TGTGCCAGTAGTTCCGGGACAGGGAAGGGTCAGCCCCAGCATTTT

j_gene: TRBJ1-2
v_gene: TRBV7-8
len: 13
d_gene: .
abundance: .
CDR3aa: CASSRQGPRGYTF
CDR3nt: TGTGCCAGCAGTAGGCAGGGTCCTCGGGGCTACACCTTC

j_gene: TRBJ1-2
v_gene: TRBV5-1
len: 13
d_gene: TRBD1
abundance: .
CDR3aa: CASSPDRADGYTF
CDR3nt: TGCGCCAGCAGCCCGGACAGGGCGGATGGCTACACCTTC

j_gene: TRBJ1-6
v_gene: TRBV5-8
len: 15
d_gene: .
abundance: .
CDR3aa: CASSLGQGSNSPLHF
CDR3nt: TGTGCCAGCAGCTTGGGGCAGGGATCAAATTCACCCCTCCACTTT

j_gene: TRBJ2-2
v_gene: TRBV14
len: 16
d_gene: .
abundance: .
CDR3aa: CASSQFSAFNTGELFF
CDR3nt: TGTGCCAGCAGCCAATTCAGTGCCTTTAACACCGGGGAGCTGTTTTTT

j_gene: TRBJ1-2
v_gene: TRBV18
len: 16
d_gene: TRBD1
abundance: .
CDR3aa: CASSPSKGQVNYGYTF
CDR3nt: TGTGCCAGCTCACCGTCTAAAGGACAGGTCAACTATGGCTACACCTTC

j_gene: TRBJ1-5
v_gene: TRBV10-3
len: 14
d_gene: .
abundance: .
CDR3aa: CAISFTGIGQPQHF
CDR3nt: TGTGCCATCAGTTTTACAGGGATTGGGCAGCCCCAGCATTTT

j_gene: TRBJ2-3
v_gene: TRBV5-8
len: 15
d_gene: .
abundance: .
CDR3aa: CASSPDGRGTDTQYF
CDR3nt: TGTGCCAGCAGCCCGGACGGCAGGGGTACAGATACGCAGTATTTT

j_gene: TRBJ1-2
v_gene: TRBV5-1
len: 13
d_gene: .
abundance: once
CDR3aa: CASSPAGVQGYTF
CDR3nt: TGCGCCAGCAGCCCGGCGGGGGTCCAGGGCTACACCTTC

j_gene: TRBJ1-4
v_gene: TRBV7-2
len: 14
d_gene: .
abundance: .
CDR3aa: CASSRGHGNEKLFF
CDR3nt: TGTGCCAGCAGCCGGGGACACGGTAATGAAAAACTGTTTTTT

j_gene: TRBJ2-6
v_gene: TRBV7-3
len: 14
d_gene: TRBD1
abundance: once
CDR3aa: CASSTGVGANVLTF
CDR3nt: TGTGCCAGCAGCACAGGGGTTGGGGCCAACGTCCTGACTTTC

j_gene: TRBJ1-1
v_gene: TRBV19
len: 14
d_gene: TRBD1
abundance: .
CDR3aa: CASRRQGGNTEAFF
CDR3nt: TGTGCCAGTAGGCGACAGGGGGGGAACACTGAAGCTTTCTTT

j_gene: TRBJ1-1
v_gene: TRBV7-2
len: 13
d_gene: .
abundance: .
CDR3aa: CASSVDWNTEAFF
CDR3nt: TGTGCCAGCAGCGTGGACTGGAACACTGAAGCTTTCTTT

j_gene: TRBJ1-3
v_gene: TRBV18
len: 16
d_gene: TRBD1
abundance: .
CDR3aa: CASSPMPGQGGNTIYF
CDR3nt: TGTGCCAGCTCACCGATGCCGGGACAGGGAGGAAACACCATATATTTT

j_gene: TRBJ2-1
v_gene: TRBV11-1
len: 16
d_gene: .
abundance: .
CDR3aa: CASSPGTHVSYNEQFF
CDR3nt: TGTGCCAGCAGCCCCGGGACACATGTTTCTTACAATGAGCAGTTCTTC

j_gene: TRBJ1-2
v_gene: TRBV6-6
len: 15
d_gene: TRBD1
abundance: .
CDR3aa: CASSYDRGLNYGYTF
CDR3nt: TGTGCCAGCAGTTATGACAGGGGGCTTAACTATGGCTACACCTTC

j_gene: TRBJ1-5
v_gene: TRBV5-1
len: 13
d_gene: .
abundance: few
CDR3aa: CASSPDRNQPQHF
CDR3nt: TGCGCCAGCAGCCCGGACAGAAATCAGCCCCAGCATTTT

j_gene: TRBJ2-2
v_gene: TRBV29-1
len: 13
d_gene: .
abundance: .
CDR3aa: CSVRSRVTGELFF
CDR3nt: TGCAGCGTGCGATCCAGGGTTACCGGGGAGCTGTTTTTT

j_gene: TRBJ2-5
v_gene: TRBV7-7
len: 15
d_gene: .
abundance: .
CDR3aa: CASSLSGRLQETQYF
CDR3nt: TGTGCTAGCAGCTTATCAGGGCGACTTCAAGAGACCCAGTACTTC

j_gene: TRBJ1-5
v_gene: TRBV30
len: 13
d_gene: .
abundance: few
CDR3aa: CAWSRGDSQPQHF
CDR3nt: TGTGCCTGGAGTCGGGGGGACTCTCAGCCCCAGCATTTT

j_gene: TRBJ1-1
v_gene: TRBV6-5
len: 13
d_gene: TRBD1
abundance: .
CDR3aa: CASRGQGWTEAFF
CDR3nt: TGTGCCAGCCGGGGACAGGGGTGGACTGAAGCTTTCTTT

j_gene: TRBJ2-7
v_gene: TRBV6-5
len: 12
d_gene: .
abundance: .
CDR3aa: CASRVSSYEQYF
CDR3nt: TGTGCCAGCAGGGTCAGCTCCTACGAGCAGTACTTC

j_gene: TRBJ2-5
v_gene: TRBV19
len: 13
d_gene: .
abundance: .
CDR3aa: CASSIAVQETQYF
CDR3nt: TGTGCCAGTAGTATAGCAGTCCAAGAGACCCAGTACTTC

j_gene: TRBJ2-2
v_gene: TRBV7-6
len: 16
d_gene: TRBD2
abundance: .
CDR3aa: CASSSSGGKNTGELFF
CDR3nt: TGTGCCAGCAGCTCTAGCGGGGGGAAAAACACCGGGGAGCTGTTTTTT

j_gene: TRBJ1-1
v_gene: TRBV11-3
len: 18
d_gene: .
abundance: .
CDR3aa: CASSLGRGRSGFGTEAFF
CDR3nt: TGTGCCAGCAGCTTAGGGAGAGGAAGGTCGGGGTTCGGGACTGAAGCTTTCTTT

j_gene: TRBJ2-3
v_gene: TRBV11-3
len: 15
d_gene: TRBD2
abundance: .
CDR3aa: CASSNRGRSTDTQYF
CDR3nt: TGTGCCAGCAGCAATCGCGGGAGGAGCACAGATACGCAGTATTTT

j_gene: TRBJ1-4
v_gene: TRBV5-1
len: 14
d_gene: .
abundance: .
CDR3aa: CASSSGGGDEKLFF
CDR3nt: TGCGCCAGCAGCTCCGGAGGGGGGGACGAAAAACTGTTTTTT

j_gene: TRBJ1-4
v_gene: TRBV11-3
len: 18
d_gene: .
abundance: .
CDR3aa: CASSLVVGGTATNEKLFF
CDR3nt: TGTGCCAGCAGCTTAGTAGTCGGGGGAACCGCAACTAATGAAAAACTGTTTTTT

j_gene: TRBJ1-3
v_gene: TRBV11-2
len: 13
d_gene: .
abundance: .
CDR3aa: CASSPRTGVTIYF
CDR3nt: TGTGCCAGCAGCCCTCGTACGGGGGTCACCATATATTTT

j_gene: TRBJ1-4
v_gene: TRBV4-3
len: 15
d_gene: .
abundance: .
CDR3aa: CASSQEGRGVGKLFF
CDR3nt: TGCGCCAGCAGCCAAGAAGGTCGCGGCGTCGGGAAACTGTTTTTT

j_gene: TRBJ2-7
v_gene: TRBV4-2
len: 15
d_gene: .
abundance: once
CDR3aa: CASSQGRGGAYEQYF
CDR3nt: TGTGCCAGCAGCCAAGGGAGGGGGGGGGCCTACGAGCAGTACTTC

j_gene: TRBJ1-6
v_gene: TRBV30
len: 15
d_gene: TRBD1
abundance: .
CDR3aa: CAWASGTVYNSPLHF
CDR3nt: TGTGCCTGGGCTTCAGGGACAGTTTATAATTCACCCCTCCACTTT

j_gene: TRBJ1-5
v_gene: TRBV6-4
len: 12
d_gene: .
abundance: .
CDR3aa: CASSRGEGPQHF
CDR3nt: TGTGCCAGCAGTAGAGGTGAGGGGCCCCAGCATTTT

j_gene: TRBJ2-7
v_gene: TRBV10-3
len: 14
d_gene: TRBD1
abundance: .
CDR3aa: CAISVGQGSYEQYF
CDR3nt: TGTGCCATCAGTGTCGGACAGGGCTCCTACGAGCAGTACTTC

j_gene: TRBJ2-2
v_gene: TRBV5-6
len: 15
d_gene: TRBD2
abundance: .
CDR3aa: CASIRTSRDTGELFF
CDR3nt: TGTGCCAGCATCAGGACTAGCCGAGACACCGGGGAGCTGTTTTTT

j_gene: TRBJ1-1
v_gene: TRBV5-1
len: 13
d_gene: .
abundance: .
CDR3aa: CASSFAGDTEAFF
CDR3nt: TGCGCCAGCAGCTTCGCAGGGGACACTGAAGCTTTCTTT

j_gene: TRBJ1-6
v_gene: TRBV7-9
len: 15
d_gene: .
abundance: .
CDR3aa: CASSSGDRQNSPLHF
CDR3nt: TGTGCCAGCAGCTCCGGCGACAGACAAAATTCACCCCTCCACTTT

j_gene: TRBJ1-5
v_gene: TRBV6-1
len: 13
d_gene: .
abundance: .
CDR3aa: CASSDTGDQPQHF
CDR3nt: TGTGCCAGCAGTGATACCGGGGATCAGCCCCAGCATTTT

j_gene: TRBJ1-1
v_gene: TRBV6-4
len: 14
d_gene: .
abundance: .
CDR3aa: CASSYDSLNTEAFF
CDR3nt: TGTGCCAGCAGTTACGACAGCCTGAACACTGAAGCTTTCTTT